This T cell receptor (beta chain) derives from a study of read filtering for tumor transcriptome and immune sequencing. Comments on this clonotype: A much larger clone is a single base away; this may be a read error.

Molecular barcoded adaptors covering alpha/delta and beta/gamma chains were used on approximately 400 ng RNA. MiXCR was run by TCRdb on the reads, yielding one entry per CDR3 protein. The table lists about 54,000 distinct CDR3 sequences, around an eighth of them singletons. The CDR3 is 15 residues long. Looked up from germline, CDR1 is LGHNA and CDR2 is YSLEER. V was pared by 0 bases and J by 4 bases, with 12 bases between. Source material: a population of CD138-negative cells sorted from bone marrow. The sequence came from a donor at least 40 years old with multiple myeloma. The chain employs TRBV4-3 and TRBJ1-2; no firm D call. The CDR3, as DNA: TGCGCCAGCAGCCAAGATCACGGACCGACCTATGGCTACACCTTC. Encoded protein: CASSQDHGPTYGYTF.